One sample yielded the 28 T cell receptor beta chains listed below, sequenced in a study of T cells in Graves' hyperthyroidism and ophthalmopathy. Regions amplified from RNA transcripts were the TCR beta CDR3 regions. Initially, a first-round RT-PCR of the TCR CDR3 employed the HTBI primer set. TCRdb re-derived calls from the multiplex PCR reads in MiXCR, one entry per CDR3 protein. This table holds about 700,000 distinct CDR3 sequences, 45% found once. The sequenced sample consisted of peripheral blood or thyroid tissue (not recorded which). Receptors were obtained from an adult man with Graves' disease, either hyperthyroidism or ophthalmopathy (not recorded which).

The chain is built from TRBV9 and TRBJ1-1; D unresolved. Between the trimmed V and J ends, which lost 4 bases and 4 bases, there was a span of 14 bases. Germline CDR1 SGDLS, CDR2 YYNGEE. The CDR3 totals 14 residues. The CDR3 loop reads CASSPPRWPTEAFF. CDR3 nucleotide sequence: TGTGCCAGCAGCCCCCCCCGCTGGCCCACTGAAGCTTTCTTT.

The V and J genes are TRBV10-3 and TRBJ1-3; D may be TRBD1 (5 bases). Germline CDR1 and CDR2: ENHRY and SYGVKD. Between the trimmed V and J ends, which lost 0 bases and 10 bases, there was a span of 10 bases. This CDR3 has 13 residues. Here the CDR3 reads CAISESGGETIYF. Written as DNA, the CDR3 is TGTGCCATCAGTGAGTCGGGAGGGGAGACCATATATTTT.

The rearrangement links TRBV2 to TRBJ1-1; tentative D call: TRBD1 (6 bases). Germline loops: CDR1 SNHLY, CDR2 FYNNEI. The CDR3 has 13 amino acids. Trimming removed 8 bases from V and 4 bases from J, with 14 bases in between. In DNA form, the CDR3 reads TGTGCCAGCTGGGGACAAGAGGGCACTGAAGCTTTCTTT. Protein product: CASWGQEGTEAFF.

This clonotype has only one observation. CDR3 DNA: TGTGCCAGCAGTGGCCTCTATGGCACAGGCGGGTCTAATTCACCCCTCCACTTT. Translating gives CASSGLYGTGGSNSPLHF. The genes are TRBV25-1 and TRBJ1-6, with a possible D match to TRBD1 (5 bases). The CDR3 consists of 18 residues. The ends were cut back, 4 bases at V and 6 bases at J, with 22 bases in the middle. Germline CDR1 and CDR2: MGHDK and SYGVNS.

The V gene is TRBV29-1, the J gene TRBJ1-2; TRBD1 matches at 9 bases. J was trimmed by 8 bases and V by 3 bases; bases with no gene match: 13. Germline V gene lookup returns CDR1 SQVTM and CDR2 ANQGSEA. CDR3 length: 15 amino acids. The CDR3 spells CSVDKGQGLGGGYTF. CDR3 bases: TGCAGCGTTGATAAGGGACAGGGTTTAGGGGGAGGCTACACCTTC.

This clonotype was detected a few times. V and J are TRBV11-2 and TRBJ2-7, with 9 bases aligning to TRBD2. The V and J ends lost 1 base and 5 bases, in that order; junction bases with no gene match: 9. Germline-derived CDR1 and CDR2 are SGHAT and FQNNGV. The CDR3 runs 16 residues. This chain's CDR3 is CASSLVVSGSRNEQYF. CDR3 nucleotides: TGTGCCAGCAGCTTAGTGGTTAGCGGGAGCCGCAACGAGCAGTACTTC.

This chain links TRBV7-2 with TRBJ2-7, with 10 bases fitting TRBD2. CDR1 SGHTA and CDR2 FQGNSA come from the germline V gene. Trimming took 4 bases from V and 7 from J; bases not matched to a gene: 7. The CDR3 contains 14 residues. The CDR3 DNA reads as TGTGCCAGCAGCTGGAGCGGGAGGGCCATTGAGCAGTACTTC. Residues: CASSWSGRAIEQYF.

V gene TRBV9 combines with J gene TRBJ1-4, with 7 nucleotides matching TRBD1. The CDR3 contains 14 residues. Trimming cost V 4 bases and J 8 bases; bases outside gene matches: 8. CDR1 and CDR2 (germline): SGDLS, YYNGEE. The DNA of the CDR3 is TGTGCCAGCAGCTTCGACGGGACAGTCGAAAAACTGTTTTTT. This encodes CASSFDGTVEKLFF. The whole variable domain, remainder taken from reference TRBV9 and TRBJ1-4, is DSGVTQTPKHLITATGQRVTLRCSPRSGDLSVYWYQQSLDQGLQFLIQYYNGEERAKGNILERFSAQQFPDLHSELNLSSLELGDSALYFCASSFDGTVEKLFFGSGTQLSVL.

Concerning this clonotype: This clone may be a read error of a much larger clone one base away. V and J are TRBV7-2 and TRBJ2-6; TRBD2 matches at 9 bases. Germline CDR1 SGHTA, CDR2 FQGNSA. The CDR3 sequence is 18 residues long. The CDR3 loop is CASSKAGGSSLGPNGLTF. The CDR3 coding sequence is TGTGCCAGCAGTAAGGCGGGGGGGTCCTCTCTGGGGCCTAACGGCCTGACTTTC.

Only a few counts were recorded for this clonotype. The rearrangement links TRBV20-1 to TRBJ1-2, with a weak D call TRBD1 (6 bases). The CDR3 covers 11 residues. Germline assignment: CDR1 DFQATT and CDR2 SNEGSKA (reference sequence). Trimming removed 4 bases at V and 4 bases at J, with 7 bases between. The CDR3, as DNA: TGCAGTGCTACGGGGGCCTATGGCTACACCTTC. Translated, it gives CSATGAYGYTF.

This clonotype was counted at least ten times. The gene calls are TRBV7-9 and TRBJ1-4, with D hard to call. Per the germline V gene, CDR1 is SEHNR and CDR2 is FQNEAQ (reference sequence). The CDR3 is 16 residues long. Trimming took 3 bases from V and 0 from J, leaving 11 bases between them. This CDR3 reads CASSLSRLATNEKLFF. In nucleotides, the CDR3 is TGTGCCAGCAGCTTGTCTCGCCTTGCAACTAATGAAAAACTGTTTTTT.

In this sample, this clonotype turned up many times. The chain carries TRBV2 and TRBJ2-5, with 11 bases fitting TRBD2. Germline V gives CDR1 SNHLY, CDR2 FYNNEI. CDR3 length: 14 amino acids. J lost 7 bases, V lost 7 bases, and 8 bases had no gene match. The CDR3 sequence is CASTGTSGAGTQYF. CDR3 coding DNA: TGTGCCAGCACCGGGACTAGCGGAGCGGGGACCCAGTACTTC.

J is TRBJ1-2 and V is TRBV2; TRBD1 matches 8 bases. V lost 5 bases, J lost 8 bases, and 7 bases stayed unmatched. The CDR3 loop spans 13 amino acids. CDR1 and CDR2 (germline): SNHLY, FYNNEI. The CDR3 DNA reads TGTGCCAGCAGTTTTCTCAGGGGGCACGGCTACACCTTC. Residues: CASSFLRGHGYTF.

The chain has TRBV7-9 and TRBJ2-5, with D perhaps TRBD2 (7 bases). V lost 5 bases, J lost 1 base, and 17 bases lay in between. The CDR3 has 16 residues. The germline V gene has CDR1 SEHNR and CDR2 FQNEAQ (reference sequence). The CDR3 spells CASSQVGGAPQETQYF. The CDR3 DNA is TGTGCCAGCAGCCAAGTTGGGGGGGCACCCCAAGAGACCCAGTACTTC.

About this clonotype itself: This may arise from a read error, as a much more abundant clone is one base away. The chain couples TRBV12-3 or TRBV12-4 to TRBJ1-4; D is unresolved. This CDR3 has 12 residues. The CDR3 reads CASSSSGEKLLF. DNA for the CDR3: TGTGCCAGCAGTTCCAGTGGTGAAAAACTGCTTTTT.

This clonotype was detected only a few times. The chain carries TRBV12-3 or TRBV12-4 and TRBJ1-5; 12 bases map to TRBD1. The CDR3 is 16 amino acids. V was clipped by 6 bases and J by 7 bases; unmatched bases: 10. CDR3 sequence reads: CASSQTGQGALQPQHF. The CDR3 nucleotides are TGTGCCAGCAGCCAGACGGGACAGGGGGCTTTGCAGCCCCAGCATTTT.

This clonotype was observed many times. The chain couples TRBV7-2 to TRBJ2-2; D remains ambiguous. Trimming left V 2 bases short and J 1 base short, with 8 bases between. CDR1 is SGHTA and CDR2 is FQGNSA in the germline V gene. The length of the CDR3 is 15 residues. The CDR3 is CASSLSHQNTGELFF. CDR3 coding DNA: TGTGCCAGCAGCTTAAGCCACCAGAACACCGGGGAGCTGTTTTTT. The full variable domain, in which reference TRBV7-2 and TRBJ2-2 provide the parts outside the CDR3, is GAGVSQSPSNKVTEKGKDVELRCDPISGHTALYWYRQSLGQGLEFLIYFQGNSAPDKSGLPSDRFSAERTGGSVSTLTIQRTQQEDSAVYLCASSLSHQNTGELFFGEGSRLTVL.

The V and J genes are TRBV19 and TRBJ1-1; D not certain. Germline V gene lookup returns CDR1 LNHDA and CDR2 SQIVND (reference sequence). This CDR3 is built from 14 residues. V was cut by 1 base and J by 0 bases, with 6 bases left in between. CDR3 region: CASSIVAVNTEAFF. In DNA form, the CDR3 reads TGTGCCAGTAGTATAGTTGCAGTGAACACTGAAGCTTTCTTT.

V and J are TRBV10-3 and TRBJ2-7; D tentatively reads TRBD1 or TRBD2 (5 bases each). This CDR3 spans 15 amino acids. The germline V gene encodes CDR1 ENHRY and CDR2 SYGVKD. V gave up 3 bases and J gave up 4 bases, with 16 bases separating them. The CDR3 region has the DNA TGTGCCATCAGTGACCCTGGGGACCGAGCGTACGAGCAGTACTTC. This sequence encodes CAISDPGDRAYEQYF.

This clonotype was seen a handful of times. The rearrangement links TRBV5-8 to TRBJ1-2; D might be TRBD1 (5 bases). Germline lookup yields CDR1 SGHTS and CDR2 YDEGEE. The CDR3 spans 16 residues. V dropped 4 bases and J dropped 2 bases, with 18 bases sitting between them. CDR3 DNA: TGTGCCAGCAGCCGCCGGGACCTCACCGCGAACTATGGCTACACCTTC. Its protein product is CASSRRDLTANYGYTF.

This clonotype occurred a few times. This chain connects TRBV19 to TRBJ1-4, with D unclear. The germline V gene encodes CDR1 LNHDA and CDR2 SQIVND (reference sequence). This CDR3 region has 15 residues. Trimming removed 6 bases from V and 0 bases from J, with 11 bases in between. The CDR3 loop reads CASRMNTATNEKLFF. The CDR3 nucleotides are TGTGCCAGTAGGATGAACACAGCAACTAATGAAAAACTGTTTTTT. The entire variable domain, with the rest obtained from reference TRBV19 and TRBJ1-4, is as follows: DGGITQSPKYLFRKEGQNVTLSCEQNLNHDAMYWYRQDPGQGLRLIYYSQIVNDFQKGDIAEGYSVSREKKESFPLTVTSAQKNPTAFYLCASRMNTATNEKLFFGSGTQLSVL.

As regards this clonotype: A much larger clone differs by one base, so this may be a read error. This likely comes from a read error, as the CDR3 has no conserved phenylalanine or tryptophan at its end. The chain is built from TRBV29-1 and TRBJ2-6; D is perhaps TRBD2 (6 bases). CDR3 length equals 15 residues. Trimming removed 4 bases from V and 1 base from J, with 11 bases in between. The V gene's germline CDR1 is SQVTM and CDR2 ANQGSEA. Here the CDR3 DNA reads TGCAGCGTTGCGGCGGGGTCTTCTGGGGCCAACGTCCTGACTCTC. It yields the protein CSVAAGSSGANVLTL.

Turning to this clonotype: The junction shows a germline mismatch at one end, possibly a read error. V and J are TRBV6-5 and TRBJ1-2; D is unclear. Germline lookup yields CDR1 MNHEY and CDR2 SVGAGI. This CDR3 is 14 amino acids long. The CDR3 DNA reads as TGTGCCATCAGTTACGGGCCAGAGAACTATGGCTACACCTTC. Translating gives CAISYGPENYGYTF.

This chain connects TRBV29-1 to TRBJ1-1; no clear D gene. The CDR3 spans 14 residues. V lost 0 bases to trimming and J lost 11 bases, with 19 bases between them. Germline V gene sequence: CDR1 SQVTM, CDR2 ANQGSEA. The CDR3 here is CSVEELGSGIDAFF. As DNA, the CDR3 is TGCAGCGTTGAAGAGTTAGGGTCGGGGATAGACGCTTTCTTT.

In its sample, this clonotype was seen a few times. The chain recombines TRBV2 with TRBJ1-5, with 9 nucleotides matching TRBD1. The CDR3 runs to 14 residues. Germline V gives CDR1 SNHLY, CDR2 FYNNEI. Losses at the gene ends were 6 bases for V and 7 bases for J; bases not matched to a gene: 7. CDR3 sequence: CASRTGGSRQPQHF. In nucleotides, the CDR3 is TGTGCCAGCAGGACAGGGGGTTCGAGACAGCCCCAGCATTTT.

This clonotype was detected ten times or more. The chain has TRBV2 and TRBJ2-7; D possibly corresponds to TRBD1 (5 bases). The CDR3 contains 14 residues. Trimming pared 0 bases from V and 3 bases from J, leaving 9 bases between. CDR1 SNHLY and CDR2 FYNNEI come from the germline V gene. The CDR3 coding sequence is TGTGCCAGCAGTGAAGCCTGGCAGGGCTACGAGCAGTACTTC. Translating it yields CASSEAWQGYEQYF.

This clonotype was detected only a few times. The rearrangement uses TRBV7-8 and TRBJ1-6; D not certain. The CDR3 covers 11 residues. CDR1 is SGHVS, CDR2 FQNEAQ, per germline. The germline V and J ends were trimmed by 8 bases and 8 bases, with 7 bases remaining between them. CDR3 protein: CASGSHSPLHF. The CDR3 nucleotides are TGTGCCAGCGGGAGCCATTCACCCCTCCACTTT.

Points on this clonotype: Since a much larger clone is just one base distant, this may be a read error. The chain combines TRBV7-9 with TRBJ1-6; 9 nucleotides align to TRBD1. Germline-derived CDR1 and CDR2 are SEHNR and FQNEAQ (reference sequence). The CDR3 is made up of 14 amino acids. The CDR3 reads CAGSAGTGQAPLHF. Here the CDR3 DNA reads TGTGCCGGCAGCGCGGGGACAGGGCAGGCACCCCTCCACTTT.